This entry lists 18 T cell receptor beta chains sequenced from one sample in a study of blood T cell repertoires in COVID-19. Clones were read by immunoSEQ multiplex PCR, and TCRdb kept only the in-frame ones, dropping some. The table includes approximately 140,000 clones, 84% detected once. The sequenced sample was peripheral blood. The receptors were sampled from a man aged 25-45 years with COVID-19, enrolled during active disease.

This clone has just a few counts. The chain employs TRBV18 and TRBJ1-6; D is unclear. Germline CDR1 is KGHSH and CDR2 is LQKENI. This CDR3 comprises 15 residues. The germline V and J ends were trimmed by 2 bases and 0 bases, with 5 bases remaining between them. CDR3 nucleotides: TGTGCCAGCTCACCAGAGGTCTCCTATAATTCACCCCTCCACTTT. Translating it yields CASSPEVSYNSPLHF.

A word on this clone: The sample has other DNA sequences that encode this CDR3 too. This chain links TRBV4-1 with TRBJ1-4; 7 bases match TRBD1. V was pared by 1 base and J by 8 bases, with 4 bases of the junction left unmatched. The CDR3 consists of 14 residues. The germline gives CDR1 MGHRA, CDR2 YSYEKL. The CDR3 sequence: CASSQGQGREKLFF. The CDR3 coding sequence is TGCGCCAGCAGCCAAGGACAGGGCCGGGAAAAACTGTTTTTT.

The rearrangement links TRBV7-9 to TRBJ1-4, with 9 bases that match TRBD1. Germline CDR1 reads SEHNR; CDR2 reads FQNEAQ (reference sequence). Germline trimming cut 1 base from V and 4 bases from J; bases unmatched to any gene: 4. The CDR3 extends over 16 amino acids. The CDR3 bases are TGTGCCAGCAGCTTAGGGGACAGGGCCTTTAATGAAAAACTGTTTTTT. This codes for CASSLGDRAFNEKLFF. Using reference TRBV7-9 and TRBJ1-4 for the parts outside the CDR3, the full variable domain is DTGVSQNPRHKITKRGQNVTFRCDPISEHNRLYWYRQTLGQGPEFLTYFQNEAQLEKSRLLSDRFSAERPKGSFSTLEIQRTEQGDSAMYLCASSLGDRAFNEKLFFGSGTQLSVL.

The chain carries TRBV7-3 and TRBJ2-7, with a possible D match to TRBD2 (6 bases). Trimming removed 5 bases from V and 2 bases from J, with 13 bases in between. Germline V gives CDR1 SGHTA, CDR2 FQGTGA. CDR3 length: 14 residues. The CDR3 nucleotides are TGTGCCAGCAGCCTTAATAGCGGTCCCTACGAGCAGTACTTC. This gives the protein CASSLNSGPYEQYF. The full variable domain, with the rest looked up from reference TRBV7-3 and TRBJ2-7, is GAGVSQTPSNKVTEKGKYVELRCDPISGHTALYWYRQSLGQGPEFLIYFQGTGAADDSGLPNDRFFAVRPEGSVSTLKIQRTERGDSAVYLCASSLNSGPYEQYFGPGTRLTVT.

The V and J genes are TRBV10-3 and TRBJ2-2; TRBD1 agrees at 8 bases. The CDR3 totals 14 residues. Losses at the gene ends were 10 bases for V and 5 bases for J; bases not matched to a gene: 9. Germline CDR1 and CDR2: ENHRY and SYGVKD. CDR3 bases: TGTGCCACTGTGGGGACAGGATCGACCGGGGAGCTGTTTTTT. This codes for CATVGTGSTGELFF.

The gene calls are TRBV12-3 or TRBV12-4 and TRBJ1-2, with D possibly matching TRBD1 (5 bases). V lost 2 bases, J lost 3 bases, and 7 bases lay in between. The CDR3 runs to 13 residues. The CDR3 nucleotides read TGTGCCAGCAGTTTAAAAGGGGACTATGGCTACACCTTC. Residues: CASSLKGDYGYTF.

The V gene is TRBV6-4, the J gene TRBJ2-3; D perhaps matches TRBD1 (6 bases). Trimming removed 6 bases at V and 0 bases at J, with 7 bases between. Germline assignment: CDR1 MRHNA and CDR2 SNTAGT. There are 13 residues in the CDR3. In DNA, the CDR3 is TGTGCCAGCAGCGGACAGAGCACAGATACGCAGTATTTT. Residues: CASSGQSTDTQYF.

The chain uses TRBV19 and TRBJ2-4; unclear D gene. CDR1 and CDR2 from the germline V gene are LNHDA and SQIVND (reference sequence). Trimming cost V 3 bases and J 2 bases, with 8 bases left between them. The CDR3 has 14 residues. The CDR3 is CASSILGSKNIQYF. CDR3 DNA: TGTGCCAGTAGTATTCTGGGCTCCAAAAACATTCAGTACTTC. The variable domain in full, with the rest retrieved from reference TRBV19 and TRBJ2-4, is DGGITQSPKYLFRKEGQNVTLSCEQNLNHDAMYWYRQDPGQGLRLIYYSQIVNDFQKGDIAEGYSVSREKKESFPLTVTSAQKNPTAFYLCASSILGSKNIQYFGAGTRLSVL.

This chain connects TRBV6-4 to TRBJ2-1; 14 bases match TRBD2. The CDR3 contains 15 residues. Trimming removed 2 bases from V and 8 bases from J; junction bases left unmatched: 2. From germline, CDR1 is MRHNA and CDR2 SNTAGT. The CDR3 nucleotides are TGTGCCAGCAGTGACATGGGACTAGCGGGGGATGAGCAGTTCTTC. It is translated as CASSDMGLAGDEQFF.

This CDR3 is CASSGQGRSQPQHF. The CDR3 coding sequence is TGTGCCAGTAGCGGACAGGGGAGGAGTCAGCCCCAGCATTTT. V usage is TRBV19 and J usage is TRBJ1-5, with TRBD1 matching over 9 bases. There are 14 residues in the CDR3. The J segment lost 6 bases and the V segment lost 6 bases, leaving 6 bases of the junction unmatched. CDR1 is LNHDA and CDR2 is SQIVND in the germline V gene (reference sequence).

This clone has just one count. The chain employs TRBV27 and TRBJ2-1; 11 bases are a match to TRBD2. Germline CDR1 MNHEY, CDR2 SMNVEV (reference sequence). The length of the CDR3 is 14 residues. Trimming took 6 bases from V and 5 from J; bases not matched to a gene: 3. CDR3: CASSLAGGDNEQFF. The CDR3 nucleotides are TGTGCCAGCAGCCTAGCGGGAGGTGACAATGAGCAGTTCTTC.

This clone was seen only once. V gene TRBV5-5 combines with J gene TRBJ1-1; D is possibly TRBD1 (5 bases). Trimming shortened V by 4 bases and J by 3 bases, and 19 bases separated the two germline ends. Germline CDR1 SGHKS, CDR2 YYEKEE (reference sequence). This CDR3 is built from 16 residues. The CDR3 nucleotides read TGTGCCAGCAGCCGACCCTACAGGCAGGGCTACACTGAAGCTTTCTTT. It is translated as CASSRPYRQGYTEAFF. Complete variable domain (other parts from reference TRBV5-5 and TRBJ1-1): DAGVTQSPTHLIKTRGQQVTLRCSPISGHKSVSWYQQVLGQGPQFIFQYYEKEERGRGNFPDRFSARQFPNYSSELNVNALLLGDSALYLCASSRPYRQGYTEAFFGQGTRLTVV.

CDR3 region: CATSRDEYSNQPQHF. The CDR3 DNA reads TGTGCCACCAGCAGAGACGAGTATAGCAATCAGCCCCAGCATTTT. The chain has TRBV15 and TRBJ1-5, with D hard to call. Germline lookup yields CDR1 LNHNV and CDR2 YYDKDF (reference sequence). Trimming cost V 0 bases and J 0 bases, with 6 bases left between them. This CDR3 has 15 residues.

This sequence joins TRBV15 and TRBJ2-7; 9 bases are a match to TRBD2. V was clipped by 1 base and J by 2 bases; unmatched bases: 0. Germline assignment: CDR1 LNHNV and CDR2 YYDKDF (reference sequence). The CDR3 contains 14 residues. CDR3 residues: CATSRGTSAYEQYF. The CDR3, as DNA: TGTGCCACCAGCAGAGGGACTAGCGCCTACGAGCAGTACTTC.

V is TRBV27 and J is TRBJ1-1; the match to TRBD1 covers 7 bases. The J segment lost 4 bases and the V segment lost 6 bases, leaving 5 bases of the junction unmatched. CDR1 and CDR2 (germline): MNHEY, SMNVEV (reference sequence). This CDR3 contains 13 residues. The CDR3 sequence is CASRIQGSTEAFF. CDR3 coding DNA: TGTGCCAGCAGAATACAGGGGAGCACTGAAGCTTTCTTT.

Here the CDR3 reads CASSMQGAARGNQPQHF. The CDR3 DNA reads TGTGCCAGTAGTATGCAGGGGGCTGCCAGGGGCAATCAGCCCCAGCATTTT. This sequence joins TRBV19 and TRBJ1-5; 8 bases map to TRBD1. The V segment lost 3 bases and the J segment 2 bases; nucleotides outside the gene matches: 9. The CDR3 covers 17 residues. Germline values: CDR1 LNHDA, CDR2 SQIVND (reference sequence).

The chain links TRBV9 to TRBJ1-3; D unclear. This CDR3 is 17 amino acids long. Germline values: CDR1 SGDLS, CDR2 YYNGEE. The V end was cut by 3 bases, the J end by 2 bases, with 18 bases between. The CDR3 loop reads CASSEGRGGRAGNTIYF. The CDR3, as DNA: TGTGCCAGCAGCGAAGGCCGGGGAGGGAGAGCTGGAAACACCATATATTTT.

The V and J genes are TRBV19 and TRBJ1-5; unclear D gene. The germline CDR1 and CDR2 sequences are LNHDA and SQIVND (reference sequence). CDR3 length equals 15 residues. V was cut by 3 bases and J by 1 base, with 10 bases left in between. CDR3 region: CASSIWRRSNQPQHF. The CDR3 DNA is TGTGCCAGTAGTATCTGGAGGCGGAGCAATCAGCCCCAGCATTTT.